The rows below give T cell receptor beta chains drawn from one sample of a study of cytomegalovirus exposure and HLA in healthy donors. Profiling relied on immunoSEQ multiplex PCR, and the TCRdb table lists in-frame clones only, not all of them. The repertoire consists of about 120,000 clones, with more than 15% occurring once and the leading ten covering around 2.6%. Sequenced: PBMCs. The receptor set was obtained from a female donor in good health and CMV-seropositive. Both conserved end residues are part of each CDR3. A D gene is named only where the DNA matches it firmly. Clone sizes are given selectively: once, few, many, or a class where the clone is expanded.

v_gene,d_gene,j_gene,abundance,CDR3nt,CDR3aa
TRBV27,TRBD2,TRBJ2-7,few,TGTGCCAGCAGTTTGGCTAGCGGGGTATACGAGCAGTACTTC,CASSLASGVYEQYF
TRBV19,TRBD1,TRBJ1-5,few,TGTGCCAGTAGCCCAAGTGCCAGGGGGCGCGATCAGCCCCAGCATTTT,CASSPSARGRDQPQHF
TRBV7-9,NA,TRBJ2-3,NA,TGTGCCAGTGGACAACGCACAGATACGCAGTATTTT,CASGQRTDTQYF
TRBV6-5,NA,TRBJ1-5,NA,TGTGCCAGCAGGCGACATGATAGCAATCAGCCCCAGCATTTT,CASRRHDSNQPQHF
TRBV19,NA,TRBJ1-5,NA,TGTGCCAGTAGTAGATACACCGATCAGCCCCAGCATTTT,CASSRYTDQPQHF
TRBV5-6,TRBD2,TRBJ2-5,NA,TGTGCCAGCAGGCTAGCGGAAGAGGAGACCCAGTACTTC,CASRLAEEETQYF
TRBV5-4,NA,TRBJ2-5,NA,TGTGCCAGCAGCTTGGACCCGGGAGAGACCCAGTACTTC,CASSLDPGETQYF
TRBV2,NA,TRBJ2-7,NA,TGTGCCAGCAGTGAGGTCAGGGAGGCTGAGCAGTACTTC,CASSEVREAEQYF
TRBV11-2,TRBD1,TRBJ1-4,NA,TGTGCCAGCAGCTTTGGGACAGGGGGGGGAGAAAAACTGTTTTTT,CASSFGTGGGEKLFF
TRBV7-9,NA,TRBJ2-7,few,TGTGCCAGCAGCTTATTTCTCCAGGGTGGAATTCGCGAGCAGTACTTC,CASSLFLQGGIREQYF
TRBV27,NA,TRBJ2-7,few,TGTGCCAGCAGGAGGCTAGGAGGCTACGAGCAGTACTTC,CASRRLGGYEQYF
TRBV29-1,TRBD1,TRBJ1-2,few,TGCAGCGTTGTTGGACAGGGAAGCTATGGCTACACCTTC,CSVVGQGSYGYTF
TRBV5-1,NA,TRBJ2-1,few,TGCGCCAGCAGCTTGCTACGGGACTCCCGAGGATTGGTCAATGAGCAGTTCTTC,CASSLLRDSRGLVNEQFF